The clone carrying this TCR beta chain was observed a few times. Antigen unknown. This record belongs to a study of blood T cells in healthy people across ages. Study-wide results and limits: It was the long-lived donors that had more naive CD4+ cells and higher diversity than aged donors.

The J segment lost 3 bases and the V segment lost 0 bases, leaving 5 bases of the junction unmatched. The CDR3 totals 16 residues. The germline V gene has CDR1 SGHDN and CDR2 FVKESK. The use of a sample-barcoded 5' primer and a J-beta primer mix characterized a second PCR of roughly 6 to 11 cycles. TCRdb reanalysed the 5' RACE reads using MiXCR and keeps one entry per CDR3 protein. Of about 1.5 million distinct CDR3 sequences detected, approximately 42% appear once; the ten largest clones hold 4%. The sequence came from a woman under 30 in good health. V gene TRBV14 combines with J gene TRBJ2-5; TRBD2 matches 9 bases. The source material was blood. The CDR3 DNA sequence: TGTGCCAGCAGCCAAGATCTGCTAGCGGGGAAAGAGACCCAGTACTTC. Its protein product is CASSQDLLAGKETQYF.